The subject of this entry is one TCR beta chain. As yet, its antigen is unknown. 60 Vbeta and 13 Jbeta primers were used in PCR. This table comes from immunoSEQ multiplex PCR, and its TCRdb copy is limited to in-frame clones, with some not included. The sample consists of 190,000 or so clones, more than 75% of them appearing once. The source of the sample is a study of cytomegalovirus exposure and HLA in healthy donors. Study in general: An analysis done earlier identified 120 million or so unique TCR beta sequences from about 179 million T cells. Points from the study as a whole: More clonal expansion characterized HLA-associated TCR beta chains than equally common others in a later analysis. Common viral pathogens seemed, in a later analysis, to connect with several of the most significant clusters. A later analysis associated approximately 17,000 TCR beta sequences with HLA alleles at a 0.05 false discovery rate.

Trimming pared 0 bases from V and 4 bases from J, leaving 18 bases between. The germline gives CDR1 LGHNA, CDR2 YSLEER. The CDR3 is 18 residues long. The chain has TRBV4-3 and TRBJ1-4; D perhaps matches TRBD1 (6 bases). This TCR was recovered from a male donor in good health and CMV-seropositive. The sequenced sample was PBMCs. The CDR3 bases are TGCGCCAGCAGCCAAGATAATTTAGCGACAGGCCTTAATGAAAAACTGTTTTTT. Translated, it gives CASSQDNLATGLNEKLFF.